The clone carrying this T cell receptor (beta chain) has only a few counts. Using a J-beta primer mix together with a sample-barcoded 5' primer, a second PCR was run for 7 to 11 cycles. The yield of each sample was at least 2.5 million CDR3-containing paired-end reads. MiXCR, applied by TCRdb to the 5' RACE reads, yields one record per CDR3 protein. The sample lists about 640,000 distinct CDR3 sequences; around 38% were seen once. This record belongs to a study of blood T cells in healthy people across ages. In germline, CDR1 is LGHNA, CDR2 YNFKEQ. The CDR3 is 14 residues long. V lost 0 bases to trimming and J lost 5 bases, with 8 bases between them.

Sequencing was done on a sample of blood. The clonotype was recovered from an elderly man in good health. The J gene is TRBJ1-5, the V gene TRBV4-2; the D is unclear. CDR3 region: CASSQDVRDQPQHF. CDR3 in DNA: TGTGCCAGCAGCCAAGATGTAAGGGATCAGCCCCAGCATTTT.